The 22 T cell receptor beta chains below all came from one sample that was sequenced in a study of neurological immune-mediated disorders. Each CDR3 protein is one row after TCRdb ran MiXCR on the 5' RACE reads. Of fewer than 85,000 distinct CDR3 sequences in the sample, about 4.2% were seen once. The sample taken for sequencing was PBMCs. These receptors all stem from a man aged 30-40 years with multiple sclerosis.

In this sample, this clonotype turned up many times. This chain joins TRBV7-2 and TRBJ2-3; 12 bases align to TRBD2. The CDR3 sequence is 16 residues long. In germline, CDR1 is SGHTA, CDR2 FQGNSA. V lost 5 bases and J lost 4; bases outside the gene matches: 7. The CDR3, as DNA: TGTGCCAGCAGCGATTGGACTAGCGGGGACGCAGATACGCAGTATTTT. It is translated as CASSDWTSGDADTQYF.

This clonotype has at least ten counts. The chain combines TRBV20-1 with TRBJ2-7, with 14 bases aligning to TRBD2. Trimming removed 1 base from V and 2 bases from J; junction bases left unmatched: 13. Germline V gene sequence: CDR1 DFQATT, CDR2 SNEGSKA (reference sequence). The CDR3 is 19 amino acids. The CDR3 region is CSARAEGLAGGYHPYEQYF. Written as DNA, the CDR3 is TGCAGTGCTAGAGCTGAAGGACTAGCGGGGGGCTACCATCCCTACGAGCAGTACTTC.

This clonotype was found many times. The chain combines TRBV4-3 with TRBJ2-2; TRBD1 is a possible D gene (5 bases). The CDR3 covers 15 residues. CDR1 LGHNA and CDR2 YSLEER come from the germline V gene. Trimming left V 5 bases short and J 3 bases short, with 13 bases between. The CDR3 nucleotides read TGCGCCAGCAGCACCGTAGGGGCGCACACCGGGGAGCTGTTTTTT. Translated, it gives CASSTVGAHTGELFF.

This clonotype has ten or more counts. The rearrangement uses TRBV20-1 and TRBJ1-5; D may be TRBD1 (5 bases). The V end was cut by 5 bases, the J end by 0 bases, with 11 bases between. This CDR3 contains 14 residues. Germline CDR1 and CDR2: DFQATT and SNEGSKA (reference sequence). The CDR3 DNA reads TGCAGTGCTGGAAAAACAGGTAGCAATCAGCCCCAGCATTTT. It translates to CSAGKTGSNQPQHF.

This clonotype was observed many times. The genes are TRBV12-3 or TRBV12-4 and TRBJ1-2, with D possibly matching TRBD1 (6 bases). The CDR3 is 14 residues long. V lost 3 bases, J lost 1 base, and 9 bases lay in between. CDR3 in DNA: TGTGCCAGCAGTTTTCTCAGGGGTAACTATGGCTACACCTTC. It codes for CASSFLRGNYGYTF.

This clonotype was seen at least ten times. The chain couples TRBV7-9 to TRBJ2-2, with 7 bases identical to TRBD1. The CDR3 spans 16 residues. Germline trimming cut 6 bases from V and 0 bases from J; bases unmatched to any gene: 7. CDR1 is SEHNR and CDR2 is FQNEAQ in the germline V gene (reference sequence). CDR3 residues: CASRFGTGANTGELFF. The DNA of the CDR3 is TGTGCCAGCAGGTTTGGCACAGGGGCGAACACCGGGGAGCTGTTTTTT.

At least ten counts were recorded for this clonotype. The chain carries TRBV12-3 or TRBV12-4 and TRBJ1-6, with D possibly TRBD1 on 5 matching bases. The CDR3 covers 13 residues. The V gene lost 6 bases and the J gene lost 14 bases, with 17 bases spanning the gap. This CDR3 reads CASSRDFVSALHF. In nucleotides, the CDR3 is TGTGCCAGCAGCCGGGACTTTGTATCGGCCCTCCACTTT.

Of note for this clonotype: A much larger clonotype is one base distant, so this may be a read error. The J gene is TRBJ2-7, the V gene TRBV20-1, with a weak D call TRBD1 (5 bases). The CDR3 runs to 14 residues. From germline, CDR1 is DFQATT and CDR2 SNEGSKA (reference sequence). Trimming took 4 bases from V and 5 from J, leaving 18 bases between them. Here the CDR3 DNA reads TGCAGTGCTAAACCCAGGGAAAGGGGCCACGAGCAGTACTTC. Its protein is CSAKPRERGHEQYF.

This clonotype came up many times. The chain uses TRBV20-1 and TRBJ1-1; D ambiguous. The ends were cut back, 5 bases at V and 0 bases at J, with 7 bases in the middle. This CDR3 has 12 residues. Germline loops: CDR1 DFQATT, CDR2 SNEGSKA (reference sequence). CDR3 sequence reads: CSAVGLNTEAFF. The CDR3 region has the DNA TGCAGTGCTGTCGGACTGAACACTGAAGCTTTCTTT.

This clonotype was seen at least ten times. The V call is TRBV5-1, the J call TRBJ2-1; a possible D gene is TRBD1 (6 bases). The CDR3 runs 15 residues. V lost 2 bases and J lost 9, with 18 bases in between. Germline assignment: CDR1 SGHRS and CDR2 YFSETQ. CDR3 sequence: CASSFPQTGASEQFF. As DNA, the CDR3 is TGCGCCAGCAGCTTCCCACAGACAGGAGCGAGTGAGCAGTTCTTC. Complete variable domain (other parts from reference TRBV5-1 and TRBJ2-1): KAGVTQTPRYLIKTRGQQVTLSCSPISGHRSVSWYQQTPGQGLQFLFEYFSETQRNKGNFPGRFSGRQFSNSRSEMNVSTLELGDSALYLCASSFPQTGASEQFFGPGTRLTVL.

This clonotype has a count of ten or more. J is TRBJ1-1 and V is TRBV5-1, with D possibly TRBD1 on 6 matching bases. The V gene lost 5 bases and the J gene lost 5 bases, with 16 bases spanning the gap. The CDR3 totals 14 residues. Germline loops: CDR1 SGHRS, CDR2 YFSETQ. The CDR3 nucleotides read TGCGCCAGCAGTGACGGACAGTCGGGGACTGAAGCTTTCTTT. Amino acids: CASSDGQSGTEAFF.

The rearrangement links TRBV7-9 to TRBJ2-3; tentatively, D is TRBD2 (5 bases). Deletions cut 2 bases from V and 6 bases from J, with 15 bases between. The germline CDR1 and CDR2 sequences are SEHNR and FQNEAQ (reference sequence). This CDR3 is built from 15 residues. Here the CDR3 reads CASSLTQASIDTQYF. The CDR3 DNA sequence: TGTGCCAGCAGCTTAACCCAGGCTAGCATCGATACGCAGTATTTT.

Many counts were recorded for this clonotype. The CDR3 protein is CASRLGQGATDTQYF. The CDR3 DNA follows: TGTGCCAGCAGACTCGGACAGGGGGCGACAGATACGCAGTATTTT. The chain has TRBV12-3 or TRBV12-4 and TRBJ2-3, with TRBD1 identical over 11 bases. The V and J ends lost 6 bases and 3 bases, in that order; junction bases with no gene match: 5. The CDR3 contains 15 residues.

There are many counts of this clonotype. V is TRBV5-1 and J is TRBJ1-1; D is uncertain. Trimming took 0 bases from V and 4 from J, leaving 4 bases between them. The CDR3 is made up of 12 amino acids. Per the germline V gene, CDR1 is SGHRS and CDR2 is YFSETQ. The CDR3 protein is CASSLEGTEAFF. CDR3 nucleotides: TGCGCCAGCAGCTTGGAGGGCACTGAAGCTTTCTTT.

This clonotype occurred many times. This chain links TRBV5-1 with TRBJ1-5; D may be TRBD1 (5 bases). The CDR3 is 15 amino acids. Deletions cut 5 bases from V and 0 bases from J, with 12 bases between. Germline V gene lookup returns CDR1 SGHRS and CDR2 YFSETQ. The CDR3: CASRGVLVSNQPQHF. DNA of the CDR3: TGCGCCAGCAGGGGGGTTTTGGTTAGCAATCAGCCCCAGCATTTT.

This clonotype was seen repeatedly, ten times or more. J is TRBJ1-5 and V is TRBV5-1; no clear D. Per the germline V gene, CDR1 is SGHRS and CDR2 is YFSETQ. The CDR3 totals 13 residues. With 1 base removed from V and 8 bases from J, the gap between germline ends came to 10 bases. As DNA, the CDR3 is TGCGCCAGCAGCTTGTATCCAAACGAGCCCCAGCATTTT. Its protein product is CASSLYPNEPQHF.

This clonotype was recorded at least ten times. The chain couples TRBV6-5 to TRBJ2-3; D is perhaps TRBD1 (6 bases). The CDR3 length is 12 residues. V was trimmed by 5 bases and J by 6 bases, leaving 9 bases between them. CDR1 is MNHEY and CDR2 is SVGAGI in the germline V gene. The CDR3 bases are TGTGCCAGCAGTGGCGGACAGGATACGCAGTATTTT. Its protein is CASSGGQDTQYF.

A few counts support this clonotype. The CDR3 loop reads CASSPDPQGPQETQYF. CDR3 coding DNA: TGTGCCAGCAGCCCGGATCCCCAGGGGCCCCAAGAGACCCAGTACTTC. V gene TRBV12-3 or TRBV12-4 combines with J gene TRBJ2-5, with a possible D match to TRBD1 (6 bases). This CDR3 comprises 16 residues. The V end lost 6 bases, the J end lost 1 base, and 18 bases lay between the germline ends.

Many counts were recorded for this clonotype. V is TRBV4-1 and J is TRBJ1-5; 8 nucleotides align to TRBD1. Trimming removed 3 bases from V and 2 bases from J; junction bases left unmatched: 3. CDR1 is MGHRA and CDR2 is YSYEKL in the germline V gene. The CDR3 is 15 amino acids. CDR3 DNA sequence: TGCGCCAGCAGCCAGACGGACAGGGGCAATCAGCCCCAGCATTTT. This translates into CASSQTDRGNQPQHF.

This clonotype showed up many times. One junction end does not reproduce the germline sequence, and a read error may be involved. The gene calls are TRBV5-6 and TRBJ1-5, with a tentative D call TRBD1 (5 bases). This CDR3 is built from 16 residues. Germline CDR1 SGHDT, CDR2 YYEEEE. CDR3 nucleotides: TGTGCCAGCAGCAAGTCCGGGCCATGGGGCAATCAGCCCCAGAATTTT. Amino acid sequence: CASSKSGPWGNQPQNF. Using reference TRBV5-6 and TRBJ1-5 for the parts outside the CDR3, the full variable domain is DAGVTQSPTHLIKTRGQQVTLRCSPKSGHDTVSWYQQALGQGPQFIFQYYEEEERQRGNFPDRFSGHQFPNYSSELNVNALLLGDSALYLCASSKSGPWGNQPQNFGDGTRLSIL.

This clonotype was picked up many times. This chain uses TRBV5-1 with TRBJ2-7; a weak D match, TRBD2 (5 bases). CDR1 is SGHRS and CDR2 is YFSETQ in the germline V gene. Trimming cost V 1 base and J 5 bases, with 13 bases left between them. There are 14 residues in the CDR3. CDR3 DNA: TGCGCCAGCAGCTTGTTTAAACCCGGGGACGAGCAGTACTTC. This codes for CASSLFKPGDEQYF.

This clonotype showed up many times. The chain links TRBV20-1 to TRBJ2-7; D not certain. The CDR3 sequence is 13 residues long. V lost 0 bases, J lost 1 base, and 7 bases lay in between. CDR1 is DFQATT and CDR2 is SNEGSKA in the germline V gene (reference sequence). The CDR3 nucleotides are TGCAGTGCTAGAGATCTGCCATCCTACGAGCAGTACTTC. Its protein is CSARDLPSYEQYF.